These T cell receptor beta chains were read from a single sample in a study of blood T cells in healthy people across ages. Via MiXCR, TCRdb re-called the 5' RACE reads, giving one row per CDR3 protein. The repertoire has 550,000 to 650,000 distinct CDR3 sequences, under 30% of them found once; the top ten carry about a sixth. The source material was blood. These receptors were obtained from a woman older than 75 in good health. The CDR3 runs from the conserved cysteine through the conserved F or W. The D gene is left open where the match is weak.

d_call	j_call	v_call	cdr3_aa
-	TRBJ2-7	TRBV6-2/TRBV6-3	CASSSTKYNEQYF
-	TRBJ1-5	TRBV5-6	CAGSLGGGESNQPQHF
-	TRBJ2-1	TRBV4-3	CASSQGPAAYNEQFF
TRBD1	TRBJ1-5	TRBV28	CASSSAQGASVNQPQHF
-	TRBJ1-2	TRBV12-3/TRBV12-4	CASSNPWGATSGYTF
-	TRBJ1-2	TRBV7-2	CASCLTGTFREHGYTF
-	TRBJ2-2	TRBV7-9	CASSTGTSNTGELFF
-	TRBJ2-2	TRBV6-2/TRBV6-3	CASLELGELFF
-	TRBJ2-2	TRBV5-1	CASSPQGGRNTGELFF
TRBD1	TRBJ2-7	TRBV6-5	CASSSRDRGTYEQYF
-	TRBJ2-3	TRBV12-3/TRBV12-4	CASTFRPGGDTQYF
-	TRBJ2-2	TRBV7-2	CASSWRPGPGELFF
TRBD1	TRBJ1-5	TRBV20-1	CSAGAGGQGANQPQHF
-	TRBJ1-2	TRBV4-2	CASSPSLNTEFYGYTF
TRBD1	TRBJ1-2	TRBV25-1	CASSGLVTGRGYTF
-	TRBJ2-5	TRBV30	CAWRTLPGNEQYF
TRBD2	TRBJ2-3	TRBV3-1	CAGRRSGTSGGNRNTQYF
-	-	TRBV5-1	CASSLSGVLGYEQYF
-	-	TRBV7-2	CASSSSSNEQYF
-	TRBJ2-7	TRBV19	CASRASNSYEQYF
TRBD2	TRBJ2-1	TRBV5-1	CASSSRPSGGTQEQFF
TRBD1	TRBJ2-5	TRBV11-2	CASDRGGTQYF
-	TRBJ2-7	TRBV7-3	CASSLTRADEQYF
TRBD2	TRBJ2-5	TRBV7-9	CASSQGLAGEQETQYF
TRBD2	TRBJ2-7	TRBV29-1	CSVENPSGSGGEQYF
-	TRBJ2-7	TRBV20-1	CSARRTGNEQYF
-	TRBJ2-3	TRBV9	CASSPTQGTDTQYF
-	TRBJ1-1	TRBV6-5	CASSRPTGLNTEAFF
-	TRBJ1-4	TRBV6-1	CASSVEMRNEKLFF
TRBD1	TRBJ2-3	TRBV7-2	CASSSHLGGADTQYF
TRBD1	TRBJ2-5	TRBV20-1	CSARPGTGGYETQYF
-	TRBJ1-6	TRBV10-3	CAISEGSDSPLHF
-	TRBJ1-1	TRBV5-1	CASSRTASLNTEAFF
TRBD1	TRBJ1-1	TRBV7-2	CASRRGRDTEAFF
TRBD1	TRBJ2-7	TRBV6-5	CASRAGTGSYEQYF
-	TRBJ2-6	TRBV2	CASRARSGANVLTF
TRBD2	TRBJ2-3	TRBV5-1	CASSAISGGTSDTQYF
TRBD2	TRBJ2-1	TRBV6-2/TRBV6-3	CASIRTSGGPFPYNEQFF
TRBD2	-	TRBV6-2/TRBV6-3	CASRPGLAGGGSYNEQYF
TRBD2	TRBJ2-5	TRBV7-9	CASSLLPPGLSGDEQYF
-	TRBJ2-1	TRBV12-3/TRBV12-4	CASSPGQNEQFF
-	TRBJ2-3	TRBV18	CASSPPSIPDTQYF
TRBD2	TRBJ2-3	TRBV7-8	CASSLVTSGSDGTQYF